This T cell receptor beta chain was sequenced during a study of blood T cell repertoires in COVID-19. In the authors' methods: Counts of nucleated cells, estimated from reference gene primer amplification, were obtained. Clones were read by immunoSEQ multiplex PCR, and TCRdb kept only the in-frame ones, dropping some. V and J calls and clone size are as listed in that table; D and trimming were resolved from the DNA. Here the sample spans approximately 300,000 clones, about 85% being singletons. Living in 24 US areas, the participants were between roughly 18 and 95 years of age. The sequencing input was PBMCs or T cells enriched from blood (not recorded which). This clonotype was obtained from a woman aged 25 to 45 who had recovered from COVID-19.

The CDR3 reads CASSPPRLGYYGYTF. The CDR3 coding sequence is TGTGCCAGCAGTCCCCCAAGGCTCGGGTACTATGGCTACACCTTC. The V call is TRBV28, the J call TRBJ1-2; no definite D call. Trimming pared 5 bases from V and 3 bases from J, leaving 16 bases between. The CDR3 has 15 amino acids. Per germline, CDR1 MDHEN and CDR2 SYDVKM.